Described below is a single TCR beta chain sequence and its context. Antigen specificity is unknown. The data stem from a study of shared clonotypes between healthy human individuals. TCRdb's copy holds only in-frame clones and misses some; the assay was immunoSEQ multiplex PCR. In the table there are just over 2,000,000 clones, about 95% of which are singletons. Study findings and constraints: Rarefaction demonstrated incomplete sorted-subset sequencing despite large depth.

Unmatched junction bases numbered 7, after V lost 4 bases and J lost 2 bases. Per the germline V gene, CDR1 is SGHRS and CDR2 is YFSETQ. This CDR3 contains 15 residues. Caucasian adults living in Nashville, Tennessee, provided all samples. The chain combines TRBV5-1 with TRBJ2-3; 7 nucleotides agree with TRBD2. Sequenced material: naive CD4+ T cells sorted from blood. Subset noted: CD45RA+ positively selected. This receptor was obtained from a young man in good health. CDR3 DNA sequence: TGCGCCAGCAGCCAACAAGCGGGGTTCACAGATACGCAGTATTTT. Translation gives CASSQQAGFTDTQYF.